The 26 T cell receptor beta chains below were found in one sample sequenced in a study of T-cell memory formation after mild COVID-19. TCRdb itself ran the 5' RACE reads through MiXCR, one entry per CDR3 protein. There are 450,000 to 650,000 distinct CDR3 sequences in the sample; roughly 20% occur only once, and 12% lies in the top ten. Input material: PBMCs or a T cell subset sorted from them (not recorded which). The receptors were gathered from an adult woman who had mild COVID-19 (a few samples of this study predate the infection). Cell type and time point are not known.

This clonotype has a handful of counts. The rearrangement joins TRBV5-1 to TRBJ2-3; no definite D call. The CDR3 is made up of 15 amino acids. Germline-derived CDR1 and CDR2 are SGHRS and YFSETQ. The V gene lost 4 bases and the J gene lost 2 bases, with 14 bases spanning the gap. The CDR3 region has the DNA TGCGCCAGCAGCGGATCTGCTAGGTCCACAGATACGCAGTATTTT. This translates into CASSGSARSTDTQYF.

This clonotype appeared a few times. The chain links TRBV12-3 or TRBV12-4 to TRBJ2-1; 10 nucleotides agree with TRBD1. V lost 6 bases to trimming and J lost 8 bases; unmatched junction nucleotides: 10. The CDR3 consists of 15 residues. The CDR3 loop is CASRNRQGAGDEQFF. The CDR3 DNA reads as TGTGCCAGCAGAAACCGACAGGGGGCCGGGGATGAGCAGTTCTTC.

This clonotype was recorded a few times. The chain uses TRBV7-9 and TRBJ2-7; D is perhaps TRBD1 (5 bases). V gave up 6 bases and J gave up 2 bases, with 8 bases separating them. CDR3 length equals 12 residues. The germline V gene encodes CDR1 SEHNR and CDR2 FQNEAQ (reference sequence). The CDR3 bases are TGTGCCAGCAGGGCAGGGACCTACGAGCAGTACTTC. It codes for CASRAGTYEQYF.

V is TRBV6-5 and J is TRBJ2-1; 12 bases are shared with TRBD1. The germline CDR1 and CDR2 sequences are MNHEY and SVGAGI. This CDR3 contains 15 residues. J was trimmed by 6 bases and V by 5 bases; bases with no gene match: 5. This CDR3 is CASSTGTGGINEQFF. Written as DNA, the CDR3 is TGTGCCAGCAGTACCGGGACAGGGGGCATCAATGAGCAGTTCTTC.

The CDR3 spells CASSQRWTGTAPRETQYF. In DNA, the CDR3 is TGCGCCAGCAGCCAACGGTGGACAGGGACGGCCCCTCGGGAGACCCAGTACTTC. V is TRBV4-3 and J is TRBJ2-5; 8 positions agree with TRBD1. CDR1 and CDR2 (germline): LGHNA, YSLEER. CDR3 length: 18 residues. The V segment lost 2 bases and the J segment 5 bases; nucleotides outside the gene matches: 16.

This sequence joins TRBV5-7 and TRBJ2-6, with D perhaps matching TRBD1 (5 bases). TRBV5-7 is given ORF status, its function remaining uncertain. The CDR3 is made up of 14 amino acids. The V end was cut by 3 bases, the J end by 3 bases, with 7 bases between. The CDR3 bases are TGTGCCAGCAGCTCAGGGCGTGGGGCCAACGTCCTGACTTTC. Its protein product is CASSSGRGANVLTF.

The CDR3: CASSQGVGARGYTF. CDR3 DNA: TGTGCCAGCAGCCAGGGGGTAGGGGCACGGGGCTACACCTTC. This chain links TRBV7-2 with TRBJ1-2; TRBD1 aligns across 7 bases. Trimming took 5 bases from V and 8 from J; bases not matched to a gene: 11. Per the germline V gene, CDR1 is SGHTA and CDR2 is FQGNSA. This CDR3 comprises 14 residues.

This clonotype was seen more than once but under ten times. V usage is TRBV20-1 and J usage is TRBJ2-7; 16 bases line up with TRBD2. In germline, CDR1 is DFQATT, CDR2 SNEGSKA (reference sequence). CDR3 length: 19 residues. V lost 1 base and J lost 6; bases outside the gene matches: 15. CDR3 region: CSARVLGLAGGQSVGEQYF. CDR3 bases: TGCAGTGCTAGAGTATTGGGACTAGCGGGGGGGCAGTCCGTCGGCGAGCAGTACTTC.

V usage is TRBV27 and J usage is TRBJ2-7, with 8 bases that match TRBD2. Germline CDR1 and CDR2: MNHEY and SMNVEV (reference sequence). The CDR3 spans 15 residues. The trim removed 4 bases at V and 1 base at J, leaving 6 bases unmatched. The CDR3 protein is CASSWGRGGSYEQYF. The CDR3 DNA follows: TGTGCCAGCAGTTGGGGCCGGGGGGGTTCCTACGAGCAGTACTTC.

This clonotype appeared a few times. J is TRBJ1-1 and V is TRBV5-1; tentatively, D is TRBD1 (5 bases). The germline V gene encodes CDR1 SGHRS and CDR2 YFSETQ. The CDR3 runs to 14 residues. V lost 1 base to trimming and J lost 1 base, with 8 bases between them. The CDR3 DNA is TGCGCCAGCAGCTTGTGGGGCGAGAACACTGAAGCTTTCTTT. Protein: CASSLWGENTEAFF.

The rearrangement uses TRBV3-1 and TRBJ1-3, with D perhaps matching TRBD1 (5 bases). The CDR3 is 15 residues long. Trimming took 4 bases from V and 4 from J, leaving 14 bases between them. CDR1 is LGHDT and CDR2 is YNNKEL in the germline V gene (reference sequence). The CDR3 loop is CASSLRQMAGNTIYF. The CDR3 DNA reads TGTGCCAGCAGCCTTCGACAGATGGCGGGAAACACCATATATTTT. Together with reference TRBV3-1 and TRBJ1-3, the CDR3 gives the full variable domain: DTAVSQTPKYLVTQMGNDKSIKCEQNLGHDTMYWYKQDSKKFLKIMFSYNNKELIINETVPNRFSPKSPDKAHLNLHINSLELGDSAVYFCASSLRQMAGNTIYFGEGSWLTVV.

This chain joins TRBV5-1 and TRBJ1-6; D is unclear. Germline CDR1 SGHRS, CDR2 YFSETQ. The CDR3 is made up of 18 amino acids. Trimming pared 0 bases from V and 0 bases from J, leaving 13 bases between. The CDR3 reads CASSLDSTDVSYNSPLHF. The DNA for the CDR3 is TGCGCCAGCAGCTTGGATTCCACAGACGTCTCCTATAATTCACCCCTCCACTTT.

The V call is TRBV19, the J call TRBJ2-2; 9 bases line up with TRBD1. The CDR3 totals 15 residues. After removal of 6 bases from V and 3 bases from J, the junction contained 5 bases not matched to a gene. Per germline, CDR1 LNHDA and CDR2 SQIVND (reference sequence). As DNA, the CDR3 is TGTGCCAGTAGGATCACAGGGGGCCACACCGGGGAGCTGTTTTTT. It codes for CASRITGGHTGELFF.

In DNA, the CDR3 is TGTGCCAGCAGTTTACTAGGGCCATCCTACGAGCAGTACTTC. Its translation: CASSLLGPSYEQYF. This chain uses TRBV12-3 or TRBV12-4 with TRBJ2-7, with D hard to call. V lost 2 bases to trimming and J lost 1 base, with 9 bases between them. The CDR3 consists of 14 residues.

V and J are TRBV4-2 and TRBJ2-1, with a tentative D call TRBD2 (6 bases). The CDR3 is made up of 15 amino acids. Germline V gene data show CDR1 as LGHNA and CDR2 as YNFKEQ. V was shortened by 0 bases and J by 3 bases, with 9 bases between the two germline ends. The CDR3 bases are TGTGCCAGCAGCCAAGAGGAGGGAAACTACAATGAGCAGTTCTTC. Its translation: CASSQEEGNYNEQFF.

This clonotype was seen a few times. The chain carries TRBV5-6 and TRBJ2-3, with unresolved D. The V gene lost 2 bases and the J gene lost 2 bases, with 9 bases spanning the gap. The CDR3 length is 14 residues. Germline lookup yields CDR1 SGHDT and CDR2 YYEEEE. For the CDR3, the DNA is TGTGCCAGCAGCTTTGCGGTCAACACAGATACGCAGTATTTT. Its protein product is CASSFAVNTDTQYF.

There are a few counts of this clonotype. The chain uses TRBV10-3 and TRBJ1-1; no clear D gene. V was pared by 3 bases and J by 2 bases, with 1 base between. Germline V lookup: CDR1 ENHRY, CDR2 SYGVKD. This CDR3 has 11 residues. CDR3 loop: CAISDNTEAFF. In DNA form, the CDR3 reads TGTGCCATCAGTGACAACACTGAAGCTTTCTTT.

The V and J genes are TRBV20-1 and TRBJ2-7; TRBD2 matches 9 bases. From germline, CDR1 is DFQATT and CDR2 SNEGSKA (reference sequence). J gave up 1 base and V 5 bases, and 9 bases lay outside the gene matches. This CDR3 has 15 amino acids. The DNA of the CDR3 is TGCAGTGCTTACGGGATAGCGGGGGAGTCCTACGAGCAGTACTTC. Translating gives CSAYGIAGESYEQYF.

The chain joins TRBV5-1 to TRBJ2-2; TRBD2 matches 7 bases. The CDR3 spans 15 residues. V gave up 1 base and J gave up 5 bases; unmatched junction bases: 5. Germline V gene data show CDR1 as SGHRS and CDR2 as YFSETQ. CDR3 amino acids: CASSLTSGVTGELFF. For the CDR3, the DNA is TGCGCCAGCAGCTTGACGAGCGGGGTTACCGGGGAGCTGTTTTTT.

V usage is TRBV7-2 and J usage is TRBJ2-7; 14 positions match TRBD2. The length of the CDR3 is 18 residues. The V gene end was trimmed by 3 bases and the J gene end by 0 bases; junction bases not matched to a gene: 7. CDR1 is SGHTA and CDR2 is FQGNSA in the germline V gene. CDR3 sequence reads: CASSLTSGREGFSYEQYF. CDR3 in DNA: TGTGCCAGCAGCTTGACTAGCGGGAGGGAAGGGTTCTCCTACGAGCAGTACTTC.

J is TRBJ2-1 and V is TRBV4-1; the D gene is possibly TRBD2 (5 bases). The germline V gene encodes CDR1 MGHRA and CDR2 YSYEKL. The CDR3 extends over 15 amino acids. V lost 2 bases, J lost 1 base, and 9 bases lay in between. The CDR3 DNA sequence: TGCGCCAGCAGCCAATTTTCGGGATCCTACAATGAGCAGTTCTTC. Amino acid sequence: CASSQFSGSYNEQFF.

V usage is TRBV6-5 and J usage is TRBJ1-1; 8 positions match TRBD1. Germline V gives CDR1 MNHEY, CDR2 SVGAGI. The V gene end was trimmed by 2 bases and the J gene end by 0 bases; junction bases not matched to a gene: 5. CDR3 length equals 16 residues. As DNA, the CDR3 is TGTGCCAGCAGTTACGGGGCAGGGGGCGTGAACACTGAAGCTTTCTTT. This gives the protein CASSYGAGGVNTEAFF.

This clonotype was recorded many times. This chain links TRBV3-1 with TRBJ2-7; D uncertain. CDR3 length: 12 amino acids. The V end was cut by 1 base, the J end by 1 base, with 2 bases between. CDR1 is LGHDT, CDR2 YNNKEL, per germline (reference sequence). The CDR3 nucleotides are TGTGCCAGCAGCCAAGCATCCTACGAGCAGTACTTC. This encodes CASSQASYEQYF.

The chain has TRBV20-1 and TRBJ2-1; the match to TRBD2 covers 7 bases. The CDR3 is 14 residues long. V lost 1 base, J lost 7 bases, and 7 bases stayed unmatched. The V gene's germline CDR1 is DFQATT and CDR2 SNEGSKA (reference sequence). CDR3 residues: CSARGPSLANEQFF. The CDR3 region has the DNA TGCAGTGCTAGAGGCCCCTCACTAGCGAATGAGCAGTTCTTC.

This chain joins TRBV6-5 and TRBJ2-3, with a tentative D call TRBD2 (6 bases). CDR1 and CDR2 (germline): MNHEY, SVGAGI. With 11 bases removed from V and 0 bases from J, the gap between germline ends came to 12 bases. The CDR3 is 13 amino acids. The CDR3 loop reads CASGELSTDTQYF. CDR3 coding DNA: TGTGCCTCGGGGGAGCTGAGCACAGATACGCAGTATTTT.

CDR3 in amino acids: CSVEDHTETQYF. CDR3 sequence (DNA): TGCAGCGTTGAAGATCACACGGAGACCCAGTACTTC. This sequence joins TRBV29-1 and TRBJ2-5; D uncertain. The CDR3 has 12 amino acids. V lost 0 bases, J lost 5 bases, and 7 bases lay in between. Per germline, CDR1 SQVTM and CDR2 ANQGSEA.